This T cell receptor beta chain was documented in a study of blood T cells in healthy people across ages. Study findings and constraints: A roughly linear fall in TCR beta diversity per million T cells was seen with increasing age. Researchers judged that diversity estimates from one million T cells fell short of true values.

Losses at the gene ends were 4 bases for V and 4 bases for J; bases not matched to a gene: 2. The germline V gene has CDR1 DFQATT and CDR2 SNEGSKA (reference sequence). The CDR3 is 13 amino acids. The second PCR ran about 6 to 12 cycles with a sample-barcoded 5' primer and J-beta primers. Sequencing yielded, for each sample, at least 2.5 million paired-end reads carrying CDR3. TCRdb independently ran MiXCR on the 5' RACE reads; one entry per CDR3 protein. Here the sample spans 850,000 to 1,300,000 distinct CDR3 sequences, roughly 45% being singletons. Comment on this clonotype: The target antigen is unknown.

The rearrangement links TRBV20-1 to TRBJ2-1; 9 bases line up with TRBD2. The source is a woman aged 55-69 years in good health. Sample: blood. CDR3 nucleotides: TGCAGTGCTACTAGCGGGGAGTACAATGAGCAGTTCTTC. Its protein product is CSATSGEYNEQFF.